This T cell receptor (beta chain) was sequenced in a study of T cell responses to AZD1222 COVID-19 vaccine. General study points: Repertoires were obtained only post-peak T cell response.

The assay was immunoSEQ multiplex PCR, and TCRdb's table has in-frame clones only and misses some. The sample comprises about 57,000 clones, 65% to 90% of which are singletons, and approximately 18% rests with the top ten. As concerns this clone: The antigen remains undetermined. At one end the junction does not follow the germline gene, possibly because of a read error.

Germline CDR1 MNHNS, CDR2 SASEGT. This CDR3 has 11 amino acids. V usage is TRBV6-1 and J usage is TRBJ1-1; D may be TRBD1 (6 bases). The starting material was peripheral blood, obtained on day 0 of AZD1222 vaccination. This TCR was sampled from an adult in good health. The CDR3 loop is CASSERGQWIF. CDR3 coding DNA: TGTGCCAGCAGTGAAAGGGGACAATGGATCTTT.